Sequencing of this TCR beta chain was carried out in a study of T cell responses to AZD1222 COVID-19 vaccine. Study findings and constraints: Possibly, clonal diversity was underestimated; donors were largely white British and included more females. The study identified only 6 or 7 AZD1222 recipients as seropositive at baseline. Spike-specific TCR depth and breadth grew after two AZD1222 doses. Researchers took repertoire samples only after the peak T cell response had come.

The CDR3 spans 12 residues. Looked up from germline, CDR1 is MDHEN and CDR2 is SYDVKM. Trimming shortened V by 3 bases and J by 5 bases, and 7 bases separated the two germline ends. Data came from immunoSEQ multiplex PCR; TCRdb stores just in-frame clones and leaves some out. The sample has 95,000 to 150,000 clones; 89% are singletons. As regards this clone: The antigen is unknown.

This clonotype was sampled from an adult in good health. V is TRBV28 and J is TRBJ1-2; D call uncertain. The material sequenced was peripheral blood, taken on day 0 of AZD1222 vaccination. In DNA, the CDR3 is TGTGCCAGCAGTTTTGTCAGATATGGCTACACCTTC. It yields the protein CASSFVRYGYTF.